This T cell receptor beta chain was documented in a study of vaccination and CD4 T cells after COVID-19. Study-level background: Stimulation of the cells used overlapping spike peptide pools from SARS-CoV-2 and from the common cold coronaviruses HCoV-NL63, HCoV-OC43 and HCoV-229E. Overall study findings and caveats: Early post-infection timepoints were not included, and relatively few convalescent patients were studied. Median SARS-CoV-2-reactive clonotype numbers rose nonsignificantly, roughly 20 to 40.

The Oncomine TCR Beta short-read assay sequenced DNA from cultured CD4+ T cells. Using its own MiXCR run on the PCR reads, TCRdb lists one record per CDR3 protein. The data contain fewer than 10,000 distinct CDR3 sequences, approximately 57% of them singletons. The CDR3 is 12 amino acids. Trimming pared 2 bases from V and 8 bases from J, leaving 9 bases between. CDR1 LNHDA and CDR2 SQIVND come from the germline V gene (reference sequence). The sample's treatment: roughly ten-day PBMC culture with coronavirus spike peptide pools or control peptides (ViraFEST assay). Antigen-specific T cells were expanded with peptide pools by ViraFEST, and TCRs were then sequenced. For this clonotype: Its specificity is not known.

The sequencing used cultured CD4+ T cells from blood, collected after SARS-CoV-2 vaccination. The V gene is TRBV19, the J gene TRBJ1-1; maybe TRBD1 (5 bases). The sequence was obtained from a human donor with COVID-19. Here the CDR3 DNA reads TGTGCCAGTAGTATAAATCCAGGGGAAGCTTTCTTT. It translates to CASSINPGEAFF.